This TCR beta chain stems from a study of T cell repertoires in cytomegalovirus infection. Study-level information: Selection of CMV epitopes for the study included recently identified HLA-C-restricted and well-studied HLA-B-restricted ones. Indicated by public TCR beta signatures were CMV infection and matching HLA type.

Study-level findings and limits: CMV carriers with the relevant HLA were identified by cumulative public TCR beta family frequency. The ex vivo response was dominated by HLA-C-restricted CMV-specific TCR beta clonotypes.

TCRdb reanalysed the reads using MiXCR and keeps one entry per CDR3 protein. The sample includes 340,000 or so distinct CDR3 sequences, roughly 25% of them seen just once. A remark on this clonotype: The antigen is unknown.

The clonotype was recovered from a human donor in good health (CMV status not recorded). Some clones in this sample may be carry-over from other donors' samples. Sequenced material: cultured PBMCs, taken from culture after CMV antigen stimulation.

The CDR3, as DNA: TGCAGTCAGGGGAGGGAGACCCAGTACTTC. Translated: CSQGRETQYF. The rearrangement links TRBV20-1 to TRBJ2-5; the D gene could be TRBD1 or TRBD2 (6 bases each). The germline V and J ends were trimmed by 8 bases and 5 bases, with 9 bases remaining between them. Germline values: CDR1 DFQATT, CDR2 SNEGSKA (reference sequence). The CDR3 runs to 10 residues.